This is a list of T cell receptor beta chains from one sample in a study of blood T cell repertoires in COVID-19. Profiling relied on immunoSEQ multiplex PCR, and the TCRdb table lists in-frame clones only, not all of them. Here the sample spans 430,000 or so clones, 88% being singletons. The sample comprised PBMCs or T cells enriched from blood (not recorded which). These receptors all come from a woman in her thirties or forties who had recovered from COVID-19. CDR3s include the opening cysteine and the closing phenylalanine or tryptophan. A D gene is named only where the DNA matches it firmly. Size is omitted from some rows. Given values are once, few, many or a class for expanded clones.

TRBJ2-1 16 TRBD2 - TRBV4-3 TGCGCCAGCAGCCAAGACACTAGCGGGGAAAGAGGTGAGCAGTTCTTC CASSQDTSGERGEQFF
TRBJ2-6 17 TRBD1 - TRBV5-1 TGCGCCAGCAGCATGATACAGGGGATCGACGGGGCCAACGTCCTGACTTTC CASSMIQGIDGANVLTF
TRBJ2-3 16 - - TRBV14 TGTGCCAGCAGCCAGGGAGCACAACGGGTCACAGATACGCAGTATTTT CASSQGAQRVTDTQYF
TRBJ2-1 13 TRBD2 - TRBV7-9 TGTGCCAGCAGCTTAGGGCGGGAGAGAGAGCAGTTCTTC CASSLGREREQFF
TRBJ2-7 15 TRBD2 - TRBV13 TGTGCCAGCAGCCCTGGGGGGGAGATCATCGGCGAGCAGTACTTC CASSPGGEIIGEQYF
TRBJ2-2 15 - - TRBV24-1 TGTGCCACCAGTGGCCCTGGGCTCGACACCGGGGAGCTGTTTTTT CATSGPGLDTGELFF
TRBJ1-2 15 - - TRBV4-1 TGCGCCAGCAGCCAAGCCCCCAGAGGAAACTATGGCTACACCTTC CASSQAPRGNYGYTF
TRBJ2-1 16 - - TRBV24-1 TGTGCCACCAGTGATCCCAGGGGAGACTCCTACAATGAGCAGTTCTTC CATSDPRGDSYNEQFF
TRBJ1-6 15 TRBD1 - TRBV5-4 TGTGCCAGCAGCCCGGGGGACAGAAATAATTCACCCCTCCACTTT CASSPGDRNNSPLHF
TRBJ1-1 13 - - TRBV12-3/TRBV12-4 TGTGCCAGCAGTTTCAGACAGAACACTGAAGCTTTCTTT CASSFRQNTEAFF
TRBJ1-2 15 - - TRBV7-9 TGTGCCAGCAGCTTAATGTCTGCGGGCACCTATGGCTACACCTTC CASSLMSAGTYGYTF
TRBJ2-7 15 TRBD1 once TRBV5-1 TGCGCCAGCAGCTTGAGGGGGACAGGGGTAAACGAGCAGTACTTC CASSLRGTGVNEQYF
TRBJ1-2 12 - few TRBV10-3 TGTGCCATCTCGGACAGTAACTATGGCTACACCTTC CAISDSNYGYTF
TRBJ1-2 13 TRBD1 once TRBV27 TGTGCCAGCAGTCTACAGACAGGGAGAGGCTACACCTTC CASSLQTGRGYTF
TRBJ1-1 15 TRBD1 - TRBV5-1 TGCGCCAGCACCGGATGGGGAGGACAGGATCCCCCAGCTTTCTTT CASTGWGGQDPPAFF
TRBJ2-7 14 - - TRBV7-6 TGTGCCAGCAGCTTAGCCCAGCGTACCTACGAGCAGTACTTC CASSLAQRTYEQYF
TRBJ1-2 13 - - TRBV27 TGTGCCAGCAGAAAGACAGAAGACTATGGCTACACCTTC CASRKTEDYGYTF
TRBJ2-1 17 TRBD2 - TRBV6-4 TGTGCCAGCAGTTACCCGGGGGGGTGGTATCCCACAATTGAGCAGTTCTTC CASSYPGGWYPTIEQFF